The subject of this entry is one T cell receptor beta chain. This entry comes from a study of control samples from healthy donors and cancer patients. Data came from immunoSEQ multiplex PCR; TCRdb stores just in-frame clones and leaves some out. The repertoire holds about 120,000 clones, with more than 85% as singletons. The CDR3 runs to 13 residues. Germline CDR1 and CDR2: GTSNPN and SVGIG (reference sequence). V lost 4 bases and J 0 bases, leaving 9 bases between the germline ends. Sequenced sample: blood. V gene TRBV30 combines with J gene TRBJ1-1, with D possibly TRBD1 on 5 matching bases. This clonotype was obtained from a man aged 18 to 30 in good health. CDR3 in amino acids: CAWNRGMNTEAFF. The CDR3 DNA follows: TGTGCCTGGAATAGGGGCATGAACACTGAAGCTTTCTTT. Full variable domain (rest looked up from reference TRBV30 and TRBJ1-1): SQTIHQWPATLVQPVGSPLSLECTVEGTSNPNLYWYRQAAGRGLQLLFYSVGIGQISSEVPQNLSASRPQDRQFILSSKKLLLSDSGFYLCAWNRGMNTEAFFGQGTRLTVV.